The clone carrying this TCR beta chain occurred many times. Its antigen is as yet unknown. Compared with germline, one end of the junction differs, possibly owing to a read error. This record belongs to a study of CD8 T cells in ankylosing spondylitis. General study results and limits: Relatively rare in peripheral blood, disease-linked clones were also CD8+.

Each CDR3 protein is one row after TCRdb ran MiXCR on the 5' RACE reads. This sample has 36,000 or so distinct CDR3 sequences; 4.5% to 6% occur once, and the top ten carry 10% to 15%. Germline CDR1 is DFQATT and CDR2 is SNEGSKA (reference sequence). CDR3 length equals 14 residues. The TCR was taken from a male donor with ankylosing spondylitis or in good health (not recorded which). Input material: blood, either unsorted or a sorted T cell fraction (not recorded which). V is TRBV20-1 and J is TRBJ2-5, with D possibly being TRBD2 (5 bases). CDR3 bases: TGCAGTGCCCAGACCGGACGGGAACAAGATACCCAGTACTTC. As protein: CSAQTGREQDTQYF.